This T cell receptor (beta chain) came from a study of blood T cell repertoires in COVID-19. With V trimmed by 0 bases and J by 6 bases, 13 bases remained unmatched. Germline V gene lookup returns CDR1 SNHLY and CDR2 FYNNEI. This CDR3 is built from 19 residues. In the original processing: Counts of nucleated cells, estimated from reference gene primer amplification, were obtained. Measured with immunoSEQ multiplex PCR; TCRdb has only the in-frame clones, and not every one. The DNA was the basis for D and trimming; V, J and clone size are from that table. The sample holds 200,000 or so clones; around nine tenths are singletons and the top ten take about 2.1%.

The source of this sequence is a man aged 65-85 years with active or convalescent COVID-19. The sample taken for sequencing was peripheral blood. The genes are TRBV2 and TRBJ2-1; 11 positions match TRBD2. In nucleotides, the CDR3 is TGTGCCAGCAGTGAAGCGGGGGTAGCGGGAGGGCCAGGCGGCAATGAGCAGTTCTTC. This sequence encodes CASSEAGVAGGPGGNEQFF.